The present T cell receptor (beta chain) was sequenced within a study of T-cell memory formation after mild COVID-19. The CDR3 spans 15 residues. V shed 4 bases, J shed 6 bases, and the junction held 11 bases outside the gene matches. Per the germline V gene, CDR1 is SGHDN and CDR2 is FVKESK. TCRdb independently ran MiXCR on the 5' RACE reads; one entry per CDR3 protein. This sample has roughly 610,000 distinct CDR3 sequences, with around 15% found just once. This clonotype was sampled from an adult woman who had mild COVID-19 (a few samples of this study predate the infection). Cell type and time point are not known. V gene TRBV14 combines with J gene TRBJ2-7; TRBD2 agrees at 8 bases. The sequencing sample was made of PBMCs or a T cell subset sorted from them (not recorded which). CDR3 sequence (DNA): TGTGCCAGCAGCCCCTTAGCGGGGAGCCGGAGCGAGCAGTACTTC. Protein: CASSPLAGSRSEQYF.